The rows below give T cell receptor beta chains drawn from one sample of a study of blood T cells in healthy people across ages. TCRdb reprocessed the 5' RACE reads with MiXCR, giving one entry per CDR3 protein. The table has roughly 700,000 distinct CDR3 sequences, less than 40% seen once. Sequencing input: blood. Receptors originate from a woman of 80 years or more in good health. The CDR3 runs from the conserved cysteine through the conserved F or W.

cdr3_aa: CASTLWTGGEQYF
j_call: TRBJ2-7
cdr3_length: 13
v_call: TRBV5-6

cdr3_aa: CSASRFGSQGYNEQFF
j_call: TRBJ2-1
cdr3_length: 16
v_call: TRBV20-1

cdr3_aa: CASTLSETKSTDTQYF
j_call: TRBJ2-3
cdr3_length: 16
v_call: TRBV11-2

cdr3_aa: CASSGTVGRGETQYF
j_call: TRBJ2-5
cdr3_length: 15
v_call: TRBV9

cdr3_aa: CSVAGDTEAFF
j_call: TRBJ1-1
cdr3_length: 11
v_call: TRBV20-1

cdr3_aa: CASSLGDVNEKLFF
j_call: TRBJ1-4
cdr3_length: 14
v_call: TRBV7-6

cdr3_aa: CASSKFGGDRGTDTQYF
j_call: TRBJ2-3
cdr3_length: 17
v_call: TRBV5-1

cdr3_aa: CSAGQPLNTEAFF
j_call: TRBJ1-1
cdr3_length: 13
v_call: TRBV20-1

cdr3_aa: CSAEGTFSGTQYF
j_call: TRBJ2-5
cdr3_length: 13
v_call: TRBV20-1

cdr3_aa: CSAGTGRPLRTPQHF
j_call: TRBJ1-5
cdr3_length: 15
v_call: TRBV20-1

cdr3_aa: CASSPGRFLMNTEAFF
j_call: TRBJ1-1
cdr3_length: 16
v_call: TRBV14

cdr3_aa: CASSQRDYQETQYF
j_call: TRBJ2-5
cdr3_length: 14
v_call: TRBV3-1

cdr3_aa: CASSLASLRLAKNIQYF
j_call: TRBJ2-4
cdr3_length: 17
v_call: TRBV7-2

cdr3_aa: CASSSLGSGGTSLEQYF
j_call: TRBJ2-7
cdr3_length: 17
v_call: TRBV18

cdr3_aa: CASSLDLPTFNYGYTF
j_call: TRBJ1-2
cdr3_length: 16
v_call: TRBV7-8

cdr3_aa: CSARGPSRYQETQYF
j_call: TRBJ2-5
cdr3_length: 15
v_call: TRBV20-1

cdr3_aa: CASSDSAGGRTQYF
j_call: TRBJ2-3
cdr3_length: 14
v_call: TRBV25-1

cdr3_aa: CSVRRPSSYNEQFF
j_call: TRBJ2-1
cdr3_length: 14
v_call: TRBV20-1

cdr3_aa: CSVAQGSSYEQYF
j_call: TRBJ2-7
cdr3_length: 13
v_call: TRBV29-1

cdr3_aa: CASSETRQPNTEAFF
j_call: TRBJ1-1
cdr3_length: 15
v_call: TRBV2

cdr3_aa: CAWTQSALRETQYF
j_call: TRBJ2-5
cdr3_length: 14
v_call: TRBV30

cdr3_aa: CACRPSGGASYNEQFF
j_call: TRBJ2-1
cdr3_length: 16
v_call: TRBV6-5

cdr3_aa: CASSPKRGREKLFF
j_call: TRBJ1-4
cdr3_length: 14
v_call: TRBV5-6

cdr3_aa: CSARDGVVYNEQYF
j_call: TRBJ2-7
cdr3_length: 14
v_call: TRBV20-1

cdr3_aa: CAITRTGNYGYTF
j_call: TRBJ1-2
cdr3_length: 13
v_call: TRBV10-3

cdr3_aa: CASSQADVSADTQYF
j_call: TRBJ2-3
cdr3_length: 15
v_call: TRBV3-1

cdr3_aa: CARSSSETQYF
j_call: -
cdr3_length: 11
v_call: TRBV30

cdr3_aa: CASSPGTGDTYEQYF
j_call: TRBJ2-7
cdr3_length: 15
v_call: TRBV6-5

cdr3_aa: CASSVGEGRGTEAFF
j_call: TRBJ1-1
cdr3_length: 15
v_call: TRBV9